What follows describes a single TCR beta chain. Trimming cost V 5 bases and J 5 bases, with 12 bases left between them. The CDR3 length is 14 residues. Looked up from germline, CDR1 is KGHDR and CDR2 is SFDVKD. Original handling: Nucleated cell counts were estimated from reference gene primer amplification. Clones were sequenced by immunoSEQ multiplex PCR, and TCRdb holds only the in-frame ones, with some missing. V and J calls plus clone size are reproduced from that table; the DNA served to infer D and trimming. Altogether some 300,000 clones are present, about 82% being singletons, with the ten largest covering over 3.5%. This specimen comes from a study of blood T cell repertoires in COVID-19. Study-wide context: Donors in the United States, Italy and Spain gave samples during acute or convalescent COVID-19. T cells, B-cell-depleted T cells, or PBMCs provided the cDNA or gDNA that served as material.

The V gene is TRBV24-1, the J gene TRBJ1-5, with TRBD1 as a possible D gene (6 bases). Sequencing was performed on peripheral blood. The receptor was isolated from a woman aged 45-60 years with active or convalescent COVID-19. CDR3 loop: CATSATGIHQPQHF. CDR3 DNA: TGTGCCACCAGTGCTACAGGGATTCATCAGCCCCAGCATTTT.